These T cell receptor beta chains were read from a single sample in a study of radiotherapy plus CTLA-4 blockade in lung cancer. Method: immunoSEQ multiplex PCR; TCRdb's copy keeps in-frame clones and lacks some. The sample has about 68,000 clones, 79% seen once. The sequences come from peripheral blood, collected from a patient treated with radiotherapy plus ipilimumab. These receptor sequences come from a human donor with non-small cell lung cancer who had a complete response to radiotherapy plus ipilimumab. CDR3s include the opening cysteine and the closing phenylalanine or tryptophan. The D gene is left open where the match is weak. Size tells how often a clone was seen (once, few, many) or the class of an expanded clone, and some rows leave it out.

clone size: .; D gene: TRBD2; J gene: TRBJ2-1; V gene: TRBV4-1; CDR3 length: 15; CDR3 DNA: TGCGCCAGCAGCCAAGCGGGGGGGCCGAGGAATGAGCAGTTCTTC; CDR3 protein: CASSQAGGPRNEQFF
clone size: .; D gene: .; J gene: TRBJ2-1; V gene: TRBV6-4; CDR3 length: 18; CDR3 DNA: TGTGCCAGCTCTCGAGGGGGAGGGAGAGGCAGCTCCTACAATGAGCAGTTCTTC; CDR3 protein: CASSRGGGRGSSYNEQFF
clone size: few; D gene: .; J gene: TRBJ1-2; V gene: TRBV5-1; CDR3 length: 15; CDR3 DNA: TGCGCCAGCAGCTTGAGTCCGGGCGTCGCGGGTGGCTACACCTTC; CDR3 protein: CASSLSPGVAGGYTF
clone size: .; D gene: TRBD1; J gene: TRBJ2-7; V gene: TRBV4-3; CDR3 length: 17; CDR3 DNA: TGCGCCAGCAGCCAAGGTGCTGGTTGGGACAGGGTATACGAGCAGTACTTC; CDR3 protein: CASSQGAGWDRVYEQYF
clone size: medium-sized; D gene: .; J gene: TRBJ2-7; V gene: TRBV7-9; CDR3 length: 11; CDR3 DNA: TGTGCCAGCACGGACGAGTACGAGCAGTACTTC; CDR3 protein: CASTDEYEQYF
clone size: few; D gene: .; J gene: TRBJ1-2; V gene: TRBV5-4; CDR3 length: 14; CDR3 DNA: TGTGCCAGCAGAAGGGACTCCGGCGGGTATGGCTACACCTTC; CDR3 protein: CASRRDSGGYGYTF
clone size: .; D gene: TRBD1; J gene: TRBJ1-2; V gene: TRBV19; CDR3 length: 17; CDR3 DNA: TGTGCCAGTAGTATAGTGTCCGGGACAGGCATTAACTATGGCTACACCTTC; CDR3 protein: CASSIVSGTGINYGYTF
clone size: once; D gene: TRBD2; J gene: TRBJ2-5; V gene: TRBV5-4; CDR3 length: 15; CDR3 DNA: TGTGCCAGCAGCTTGGCGGTGGCGGGAGATGAGACCCAGTACTTC; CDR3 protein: CASSLAVAGDETQYF
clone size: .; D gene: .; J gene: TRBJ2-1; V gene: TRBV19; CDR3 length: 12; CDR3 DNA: TGTGCCAGTGCTAGACGCTCCGATGAGCAGTTCTTC; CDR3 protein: CASARRSDEQFF
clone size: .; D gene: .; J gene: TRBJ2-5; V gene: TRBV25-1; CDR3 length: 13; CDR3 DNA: TGTGCCAGCAGTGAGGTTGTCCTGGAGACCCAGTACTTC; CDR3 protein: CASSEVVLETQYF
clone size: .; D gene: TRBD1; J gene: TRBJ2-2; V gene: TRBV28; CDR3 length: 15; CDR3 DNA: TGTGCCAGCAGAACAGGGGGCGCGAACACCGGGGAGCTGTTTTTT; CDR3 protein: CASRTGGANTGELFF
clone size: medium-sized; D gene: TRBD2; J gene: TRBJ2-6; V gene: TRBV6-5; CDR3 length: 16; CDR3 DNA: TGTGCCAGCAGTTGGACTAGCGGGAGTGGGGCCAACGTCCTGACTTTC; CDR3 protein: CASSWTSGSGANVLTF
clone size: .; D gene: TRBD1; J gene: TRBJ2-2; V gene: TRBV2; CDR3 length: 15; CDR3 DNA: TGTGCCAGCAGAACCCAGACAGGGTTCACCGGGGAGCTGTTTTTT; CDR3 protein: CASRTQTGFTGELFF
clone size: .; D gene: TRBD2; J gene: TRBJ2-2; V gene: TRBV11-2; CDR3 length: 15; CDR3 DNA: TGTGCCAGCAGCTTAAGCGGGAGGAACACCGGGGAGCTGTTTTTT; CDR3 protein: CASSLSGRNTGELFF
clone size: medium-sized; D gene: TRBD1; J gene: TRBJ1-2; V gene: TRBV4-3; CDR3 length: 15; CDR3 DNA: TGCGCCAGCAGCCAAGGGACAGGGGGGGCCCTCGGCTACACCTTC; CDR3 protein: CASSQGTGGALGYTF
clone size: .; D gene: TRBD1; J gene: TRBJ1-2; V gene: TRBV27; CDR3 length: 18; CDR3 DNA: TGTGCCACCAGTCTAGAAGTCCCCAGGGGGCCTCTGGACTATGGCTACACCTTC; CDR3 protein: CATSLEVPRGPLDYGYTF
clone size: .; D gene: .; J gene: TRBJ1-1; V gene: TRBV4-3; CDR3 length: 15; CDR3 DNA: TGCGCCAGCAGCCAAGCGGGCAGGGCGAGCACTGAAGCTTTCTTT; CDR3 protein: CASSQAGRASTEAFF